This T cell receptor beta chain was sequenced during a study of cytomegalovirus exposure and HLA in healthy donors (dated by TCRdb to about 2017). Concerning the study at large: According to an earlier analysis of several hundred of the donors, roughly 180 million T cells yielded 117 million unique TCR beta sequences and around 280 Gb of sequence data. An early release that covered several hundred HLA-typed donors contained about 300 gigabases of sequencing data and tens of millions of unique TCR sequences. Of the roughly 400 genotyped donors, over 80% were placed in the genetic ancestry cluster associated with self-reported Caucasian donors. The study was designed to test whether signatures of past pathogen exposure could be identified by cataloging public T cell receptors. Using immunosequencing, the study profiled T cell repertoires from around 670 subjects and related those repertoires to cytomegalovirus serostatus. In addition to the first cohort of 666 subjects, a separate validation cohort of 120 different subjects was used. High-throughput TCR immunosequencing, statistical association of individual TCRs with disease status, and machine learning were combined to predict cytomegalovirus infection status. A later analysis re-analyzed previously published TCR beta repertoires from approximately 700 donors and added high-resolution HLA genotyping to study TCR occurrence patterns. Rather than using new phenotypic data, the later analysis identified candidate immune exposures from TCR beta sequences and from how often those sequences occurred across donors. To decide whether each TCR beta V gene segment behaved as functional or pseudogenic, an earlier analysis of approximately 600 of the donors relied on high-throughput TCR beta sequencing. Donor age, sex, ethnicity and CMV serostatus were compiled together with the repertoire data. In a later genetic analysis, genome-wide SNP genotypes for about 55% of the roughly 700 donors were used, and that subset was treated as a discovery cohort. Every discovery cohort repertoire had been produced on one sequencing platform. HLA typing included class I and class II loci at four-digit resolution. The number of typed donors differed by locus: about 620-640 for A, B, C, DRB1 and DQB1; 500 to 550 for DQA1; 600 to 610 for DPA1; and some 450 for DPB1. Roughly five DR-DQ haplotypes were handled as single units for association and clustering because linkage in the cohort was strong. Across 398 genotyped donors of the cohort, an average of about 220,000 unique TCR beta nucleotide sequences per donor were sequenced, and approximately 17% of those sequences were non-productive. Here is what the overall study found, with its caveats: Most CMV-associated TCR beta chains appeared to be HLA-restricted in a later analysis, and the HLA associations seemed to be driven largely by CMV exposure. The study listed 170 or so TCR beta chains as associated with cytomegalovirus. Three of the identified cytomegalovirus-associated TCR beta chains were confirmed in vitro to be specific for cytomegalovirus antigens. Most TCR sequences were seen in very few donors, while some public TCRs were found in many individuals. Linkage disequilibrium might explain the correlated functional status among segregating V segments, but an unknown experimental factor could not be excluded. Strong co-occurrence of HLA alleles, especially DR and DQ, made assigning TCR associations to individual alleles difficult. Several of the top co-occurrence clusters appeared to be linked to parvovirus B19, influenza, CMV and Epstein-Barr virus, according to a later analysis. Some 15 rarely observed V segments, including chromosome 9 orphons, were excluded from the earlier analysis of about 600 of the donors because counts were too low. In an earlier analysis of about 550 of the donors, most TCR beta V segments were observed in productive rearrangements about 87% or about 30% of the time, broadly matching IMGT annotations. The presence/absence analyses assumed that sequencing depth was roughly uniform across donors, and that assumption may not be true. An association between a missense DCLRE1C variant and V-gene and J-gene trimming of TCR beta chains was found in a later genetic analysis and replicated in an independent cohort. A further reported finding was that TCR beta sequences accurately predicted the HLA-A and HLA-B alleles for most subjects in the first cohort. Only TCR beta chains were sequenced in this cohort, and the absence of alpha or paired-chain data limited detectable features. According to the authors, the approach could potentially be generalized to other disease states and immunological phenotypes. Because HLA typing was missing for some donors at each locus, association tests included only the typed subset. Specific HLA alleles were associated with roughly 16,000 TCR beta sequences at a false discovery rate of 0.05 in a later analysis. In a later genetic analysis, fewer N-insertions in productive TCRs were reported among donors in an Asian-associated ancestry cluster than the roughly 670-donor mean. The sequencing pipeline was judged likely to have produced a cluster of highly shared sequence variants as a technical artifact. According to a later analysis, TCR association rates differed among HLA loci, with DRB1 alleles showing the most associated TCRs and HLA-C alleles showing the fewest. In a later analysis, HLA-associated TCR beta chains were found to be more clonally expanded and to have lower generation probabilities than equally common non-associated chains. For the cohort, immune exposure information was limited to CMV serostatus. The classifier was reported to diagnose cytomegalovirus status with high specificity and sensitivity in both the original cohort and the validation cohort.

This clone was seen a single time. The target of this receptor is not known. No quality values exist for individual bases; no much larger clone is one base distant. Receptor amplification or capture employed the immunoSEQ multiplex PCR assay. For the multiplex PCR, a mixture combining 60 forward primers for TCR Vbeta segments and 13 reverse primers for TCR Jbeta segments was used. Amplification of the CDR3 region of rearranged TCR beta genes was performed with a multiplex PCR assay on genomic DNA. Amplified TCR beta libraries were sequenced as 87-base-pair reads on the Illumina HiSeq System. As for how the authors treated the data: A later analysis counted approximately 74 million unique TCR beta chains across the roughly 700 repertoires, and some 11 million of these chains were shared by at least two donors. Raw reads were error-corrected and collapsed into unique sequences by a nearest-neighbor algorithm in which closely related sequences were merged to remove PCR and sequencing errors. Alignment of CDR3 sequences to IMGT reference sequences was used to assign V, D and J gene segments. For a sequence to be retained, at least a six-nucleotide match to both a V gene segment and a J gene segment was required. Rearrangements were called productive when the CDR3 lacked stop codons and stayed in frame with V and J; all others were non-productive. Following IMGT convention, CDR3 was defined as the stretch from the second conserved V-encoded cysteine up to the conserved J-encoded phenylalanine. The earlier analysis of 587 of the donors excluded sequences that lacked an unambiguous match to a single V gene segment. An earlier analysis of under 750 of the donors called V segments functional above 56.7% productive rearrangements and segregating when the between-donor standard deviation exceeded 5%. To diagnose cytomegalovirus status from the catalog of TCR beta chain sequences, a statistical classification framework was built. In a later analysis, TCR nucleotide sequences were compared against IMGT/GENE-DB human TR gene sequences so that V and J genes could be assigned. In a later analysis, CDR3 sequences and most-parsimonious VDJ recombination scenarios were assigned using the TCRdist pipeline. In a later analysis, each TCR beta chain was defined by its CDR3 amino acid sequence together with its V-gene family, and reads without a unique V-gene family were excluded. A later analysis removed 450 to 600 highly shared, low-generation-probability nucleotide sequences to deal with suspected cross-contamination and a sequencing artifact. A later analysis calculated a clonal expansion index for each public chain from normalized within-repertoire ranks of inferred template counts. In a later analysis, generation probabilities were computed using a VDJ recombination model fitted to out-of-frame rearrangements, and the results were checked against IGoR. A later analysis scored TCR-TCR, TCR-HLA and TCR-CMV co-occurrence with hypergeometric tests, applying a repertoire-size bias correction to TCR pairs. False discovery rates were estimated in a later analysis by permuting HLA or CMV assignments 20 times. In a later analysis, co-occurring TCRs were grouped using DBSCAN, and TCRdist sequence similarity was added for clustering within HLA-allele-positive subsets. Co-occurrence clustering excluded repertoires with fewer than 30,000 or more than 120,000 public chains, plus five with anomalous nucleotide sharing. Held by TCRdb, this immuneACCESS table contains in-frame sequences only and omits some clones. Under half of the omission traces to an unresolved V gene where checked; the cause of the rest is unknown. The DNA was the basis for D and trimming; V, J and clone size are from that table. The table for this sample lists about 130,000 clones; less than 80% of them were counted only once. The ten largest make up approximately 7% of the sample.

The cohort consisted of some 730 healthy bone marrow donors. At the time of sampling, all cohort members were nominally healthy, though unrecorded immune exposures were likely present. The donor tested CMV seropositive, placing the donor among the roughly 270 seropositive members of the cohort. Every donor gave a peripheral blood sample, and the peripheral blood mononuclear cells from that sample were used for TCR beta sequencing. Genomic DNA extraction from the blood cell samples was performed with the Qiagen DNeasy Blood Extraction Kit. This clonotype was obtained from a man aged 35-49 years in good health and CMV-seropositive. Input material: PBMCs.

For the CDR3, the sequence is CASSLGRDSRTF. DNA sequence: TGTGCCAGCAGCTTAGGCAGGGACTCTCGCACCTTC. This chain joins TRBV7-2 to TRBJ1-2; tentative D gene TRBD1, with 5 bases matching. Its CDR3 holds 12 amino acids, cysteine through phenylalanine. Kept here is only the CDR3 DNA, which spans 36 bases and is read in frame from base 1. Trimming takes 1 base from V and 13 bases from J, and the germline ends sit 13 bases apart. The germline V gene sets CDR1 to SGHTA and CDR2 to FQGNSA.